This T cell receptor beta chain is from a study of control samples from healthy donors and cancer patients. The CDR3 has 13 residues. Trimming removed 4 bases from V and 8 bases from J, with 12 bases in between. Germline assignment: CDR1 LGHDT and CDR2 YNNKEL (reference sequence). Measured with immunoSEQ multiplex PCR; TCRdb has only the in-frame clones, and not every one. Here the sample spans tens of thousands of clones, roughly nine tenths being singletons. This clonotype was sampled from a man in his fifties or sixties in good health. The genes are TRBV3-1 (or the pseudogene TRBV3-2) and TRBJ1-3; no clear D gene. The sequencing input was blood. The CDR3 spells CASSLLEGDTIYF. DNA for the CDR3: TGTGCCAGCAGCCTACTGGAGGGCGACACCATATATTTT.